The rows below give T cell receptor beta chains drawn from one sample of a study of low-dose radiotherapy and immunotherapy resistance in tumors. From the reads, TCRdb called clonotypes with MiXCR, one entry per CDR3 protein. The repertoire holds 65,000 to 85,000 distinct CDR3 sequences, with less than 20% as singletons. The specimen was PBMCs, collected after low-dose radiotherapy plus immunotherapy. These receptors all come from a male donor with prostate cancer. The CDR3 runs from the conserved cysteine through the conserved F or W. The order of the fields is J gene, clone size, D gene, V gene, CDR3 DNA, CDR3 protein. D genes are given only for firm matches. Expanded clones get a size class; other rows say once, few or many, or leave the size out.

TRBJ2-1	many	.	TRBV7-9	TGTGCCAGCAGTCCCGCGTGGGGGGAGCAGTTCTTC	CASSPAWGEQFF
TRBJ2-6	many	TRBD2	TRBV28	TGTGCCAGCAGGAGCGGGAGTACTGGGGCCAACGTCCTGACTTTC	CASRSGSTGANVLTF
TRBJ2-6	many	TRBD1	TRBV5-1	TGCGCCAGCAGCTGGACAGGGACCTCTGGGGCCAACGTCCTGACTTTC	CASSWTGTSGANVLTF
TRBJ2-1	.	TRBD2	TRBV12-3/TRBV12-4	TGTGCCAGCAGTTTAGTCGCGGGAGCTTACAATGAGCAGTTCTTC	CASSLVAGAYNEQFF
TRBJ2-1	many	.	TRBV6-1	TGTGCCAGCAGTGAACCCTCAAGGCTAGACCTCTTAAAGTTCTTC	CASSEPSRLDLLKFF
TRBJ1-2	.	TRBD1	TRBV29-1	TGCAGCGGGATGACCGACAGGGTGGACGGCTACACCTTC	CSGMTDRVDGYTF
TRBJ2-7	.	.	TRBV3-1	TGTGCCAGCAGCCAAGTCGTATCGGAGCAGTACTTC	CASSQVVSEQYF
TRBJ1-1	many	.	TRBV6-5	TGTGCCAGCAGTTACGACCAGGGTATGAACACTGAAGCTTTCTTT	CASSYDQGMNTEAFF
TRBJ2-6	many	.	TRBV27	TGTGCCAGCAGCACCGGGTGGGCTGGGGCCAACGTCCTGACTTTC	CASSTGWAGANVLTF
TRBJ1-4	many	.	TRBV29-1	TGCAGCGTTGCTCTTGGGCAGTCAACTAATGAAAAACTGTTTTTT	CSVALGQSTNEKLFF
TRBJ2-3	many	.	TRBV7-8	TGTGCCAGCAGCAGAGGGGTCCGGGATACGCAGTATTTT	CASSRGVRDTQYF
TRBJ1-2	many	TRBD1	TRBV28	TGTGCCAGCAGTTTAGACAGGGGGCTAGGTGGCTACACCTTC	CASSLDRGLGGYTF
TRBJ2-1	many	.	TRBV29-1	TGCAGCGTTGATGGGCCGGGCAGCCGGTACAATGAGCAGTTCTTC	CSVDGPGSRYNEQFF
TRBJ2-5	many	.	TRBV5-1	TGCGCCAGCAGCTTGTTCTCGACAAGAAGCGACCAAGAGACCCAGTACTTC	CASSLFSTRSDQETQYF
TRBJ2-2	.	.	TRBV6-6	TGTGCCAGCAGTACGTACAGGGCCACCGGGGAGCTGTTTTTT	CASSTYRATGELFF
TRBJ2-7	many	.	TRBV15	TGTGCCACCAGCTCGCAGGTGACCTCCTACGAGCAGTACTTC	CATSSQVTSYEQYF
TRBJ1-4	many	TRBD1	TRBV20-1	TGCAGTGCCGCCCGGGACAGGGTTAATGAAAAACTGTTTTTT	CSAARDRVNEKLFF
TRBJ2-3	many	TRBD2	TRBV14	TGTGCCAGCAGCCAAGATCTGACTAGCGGAACAGATACGCAGTATTTT	CASSQDLTSGTDTQYF
TRBJ1-3	many	.	TRBV7-9	TGTGCCAGCAGCTTAGTCTCCGGGACGACTGGAAACACCATATATTTT	CASSLVSGTTGNTIYF
TRBJ2-2	.	.	TRBV3-1	TGTGCCAGCAGCCTGGGACAAAGCACCGGGGAGCTGTTTTTT	CASSLGQSTGELFF
TRBJ2-2	many	TRBD1	TRBV5-1	TGCGCCAGCAGCGTGGGACAGGCGAACACCGGGGAGCTGTTTTTT	CASSVGQANTGELFF
TRBJ2-1	.	TRBD2	TRBV23-1	TGCGCCAGCAGTCGATTGGGAGCGGGAGAATACAATGAGCAGTTCTTC	CASSRLGAGEYNEQFF
TRBJ2-3	many	.	TRBV6-5	TGTGCCAGCAGCCGCCTTCACTCTGAGGATACGCAGTATTTT	CASSRLHSEDTQYF
TRBJ2-1	many	TRBD1	TRBV28	TGTGCCAGCAGTTTGGGACAGACTCCGCAGTTCTTC	CASSLGQTPQFF
TRBJ2-3	few	.	TRBV20-1	TGCAGTGCTAGAACTAGCTGGGGCACAGATACGCAGTATTTT	CSARTSWGTDTQYF
TRBJ2-2	.	.	TRBV5-1	TGCGCCAGCAGCTTGGTCGCGAGCACCGGGGAGCTGTTTTTT	CASSLVASTGELFF
TRBJ2-3	many	.	TRBV4-3	TGCGCCAGCAGCCATGGGACTTCAGATACGCAGTATTTT	CASSHGTSDTQYF
TRBJ2-7	.	TRBD2	TRBV6-2/TRBV6-3	TGTGCCAGCTCCCCTGCGGGACTAAACGAGCAGTACTTC	CASSPAGLNEQYF
TRBJ2-1	many	.	TRBV10-3	TGTGCCATCAGTGACCCCGATGGGTACGGGAGTCCCTACAATGAGCAGTTCTTC	CAISDPDGYGSPYNEQFF
TRBJ2-2	.	.	TRBV28	TGTGCCAGCAGTTCCCTCCCGGGGGCGAGGAACACCGGGGAGCTGTTTTTT	CASSSLPGARNTGELFF
TRBJ2-4	.	.	TRBV20-1	TGCAGCGGTCAAAGGAATAACAATGATCAGTACTTC	CSGQRNNNDQYF
TRBJ2-1	.	TRBD2	TRBV6-6	TGTGCCAGCAGTAGGGCGGGGGGGCTTCGCAATGAGCAGTTCTTC	CASSRAGGLRNEQFF
TRBJ2-7	many	.	TRBV20-1	TGCAGTGCCGGCCATCTCGACGGGCAGTACTTC	CSAGHLDGQYF
TRBJ2-1	many	TRBD1	TRBV28	TGTGCCAGCAGGTCGAACGGGGCAGGGGGCAATGAGCAGTTCTTC	CASRSNGAGGNEQFF
TRBJ2-1	many	.	TRBV20-1	TGCAGTGCTAGAGATTCATTAGGGTTGCTAAATGAGCAGTTCTTC	CSARDSLGLLNEQFF
TRBJ2-7	many	TRBD1	TRBV3-1	TGTGCCAGCAGCCCGGCGAGTCCGGGACAGGGGACTTTCGAGCAGTACTTC	CASSPASPGQGTFEQYF
TRBJ2-1	few	TRBD2	TRBV12-5	TGTGCTAGTGGTTTGAGTCTCGGGACTAGCGGTAACAATGAGCAGTTCTTC	CASGLSLGTSGNNEQFF
TRBJ2-7	many	TRBD2	TRBV5-1	TGCGCCAGCAGCTTGGGAGCGTTGGGTAGCGGGAGGGGAGAGCAGTACTTC	CASSLGALGSGRGEQYF
TRBJ1-1	many	.	TRBV6-2/TRBV6-3	TGTGCCAGCAACCGGGGATTGCAGAACACTGAAGCTTTCTTT	CASNRGLQNTEAFF
TRBJ2-1	few	TRBD2	TRBV6-2/TRBV6-3	TGTGCCAGCAGTTACTCGACTAGCGGTTCCATCCGCAATGAGCAGTTCTTC	CASSYSTSGSIRNEQFF
TRBJ2-7	.	.	TRBV2	TGTGCCAGCAGTAGACAGGAGGCCGAGCAGTACTTC	CASSRQEAEQYF